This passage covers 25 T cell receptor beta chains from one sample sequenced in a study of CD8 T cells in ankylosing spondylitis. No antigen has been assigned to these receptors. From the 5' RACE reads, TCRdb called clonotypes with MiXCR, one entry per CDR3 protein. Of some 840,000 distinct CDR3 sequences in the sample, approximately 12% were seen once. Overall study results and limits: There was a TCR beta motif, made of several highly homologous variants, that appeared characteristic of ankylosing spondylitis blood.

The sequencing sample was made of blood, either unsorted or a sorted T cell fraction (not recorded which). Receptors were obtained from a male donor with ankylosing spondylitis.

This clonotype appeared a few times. CDR3 bases: TGTGCCAGCAGAAGAGTATGGTCGAACACTGAAGCTTTCTTT. This codes for CASRRVWSNTEAFF. The V call is TRBV6-1, the J call TRBJ1-1; unclear D gene. The CDR3 is made up of 14 amino acids. Deletions cut 6 bases from V and 1 base from J, with 12 bases between. Germline V gene sequence: CDR1 MNHNS, CDR2 SASEGT.

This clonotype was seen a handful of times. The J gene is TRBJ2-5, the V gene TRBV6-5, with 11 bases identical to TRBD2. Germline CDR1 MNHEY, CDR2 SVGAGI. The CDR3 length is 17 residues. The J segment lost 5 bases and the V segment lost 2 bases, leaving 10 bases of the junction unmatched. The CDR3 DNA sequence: TGTGCCAGCAGTTACCCTCCGACTAGCGGGGTAGGGGAGACCCAGTACTTC. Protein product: CASSYPPTSGVGETQYF.

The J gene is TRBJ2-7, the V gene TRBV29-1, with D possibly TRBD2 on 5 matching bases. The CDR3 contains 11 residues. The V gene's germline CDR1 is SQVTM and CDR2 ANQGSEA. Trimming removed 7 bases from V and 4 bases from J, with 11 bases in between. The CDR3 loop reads CSGLRGYEQYF. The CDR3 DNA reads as TGCAGCGGATTACGGGGTTACGAGCAGTACTTC.

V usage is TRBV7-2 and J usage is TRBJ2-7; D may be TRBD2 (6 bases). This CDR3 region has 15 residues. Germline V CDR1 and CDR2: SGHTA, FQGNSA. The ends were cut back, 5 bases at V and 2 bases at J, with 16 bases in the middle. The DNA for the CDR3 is TGTGCCAGCAGCCCCAGGAGGGAGACACCCTACGAGCAGTACTTC. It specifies CASSPRRETPYEQYF.

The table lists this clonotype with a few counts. DNA of the CDR3: TGTGCCACCAGCAGAAAGGGTCAGCCTAATGAAAAACTGTTTTTT. It codes for CATSRKGQPNEKLFF. The chain recombines TRBV15 with TRBJ1-4; D call uncertain. Germline CDR1 reads LNHNV; CDR2 reads YYDKDF (reference sequence). V lost 2 bases and J 3 bases, leaving 10 bases between the germline ends. CDR3 length: 15 amino acids. The whole variable domain, remainder taken from reference TRBV15 and TRBJ1-4, is DAMVIQNPRYQVTQFGKPVTLSCSQTLNHNVMYWYQQKSSQAPKLLFHYYDKDFNNEADTPDNFQSRRPNTSFCFLDIRSPGLGDTAMYLCATSRKGQPNEKLFFGSGTQLSVL.

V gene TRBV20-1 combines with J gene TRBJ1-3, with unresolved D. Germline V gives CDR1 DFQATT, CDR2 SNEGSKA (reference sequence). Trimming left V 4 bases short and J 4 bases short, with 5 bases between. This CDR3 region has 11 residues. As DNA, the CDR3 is TGCAGTGCTACAAGCGGAAACACCATATATTTT. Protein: CSATSGNTIYF.

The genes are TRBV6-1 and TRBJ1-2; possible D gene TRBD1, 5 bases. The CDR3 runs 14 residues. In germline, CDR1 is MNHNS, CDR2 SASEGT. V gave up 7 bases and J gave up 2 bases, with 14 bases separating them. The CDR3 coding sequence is TGTGCCAGCAATCCGGGACGGGGAAACTATGGCTACACCTTC. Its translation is CASNPGRGNYGYTF.

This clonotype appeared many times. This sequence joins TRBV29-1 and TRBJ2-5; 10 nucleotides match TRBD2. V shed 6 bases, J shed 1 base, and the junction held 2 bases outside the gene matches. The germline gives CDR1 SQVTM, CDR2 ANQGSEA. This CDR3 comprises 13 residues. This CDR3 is CSVWTSGQETQYF. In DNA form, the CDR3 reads TGCAGCGTCTGGACTAGCGGCCAAGAGACCCAGTACTTC. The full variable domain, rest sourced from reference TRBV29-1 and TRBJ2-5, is SAVISQKPSRDICQRGTSLTIQCQVDSQVTMMFWYRQQPGQSLTLIATANQGSEATYESGFVIDKFPISRPNLTFSTLTVSNMSPEDSSIYLCSVWTSGQETQYFGPGTRLLVL.

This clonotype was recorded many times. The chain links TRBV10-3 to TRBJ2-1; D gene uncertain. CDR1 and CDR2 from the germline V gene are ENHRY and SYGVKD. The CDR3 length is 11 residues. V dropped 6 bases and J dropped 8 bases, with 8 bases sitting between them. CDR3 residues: CAIRYRDEQFF. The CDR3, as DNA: TGTGCCATCAGATACCGCGATGAGCAGTTCTTC.

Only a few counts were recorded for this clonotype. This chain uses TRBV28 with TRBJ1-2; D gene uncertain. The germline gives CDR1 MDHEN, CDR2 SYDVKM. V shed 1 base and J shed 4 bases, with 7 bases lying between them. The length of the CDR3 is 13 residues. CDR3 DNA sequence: TGTGCCAGCAGTTTATCAGTAGTCTATGGCTACACCTTC. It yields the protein CASSLSVVYGYTF.

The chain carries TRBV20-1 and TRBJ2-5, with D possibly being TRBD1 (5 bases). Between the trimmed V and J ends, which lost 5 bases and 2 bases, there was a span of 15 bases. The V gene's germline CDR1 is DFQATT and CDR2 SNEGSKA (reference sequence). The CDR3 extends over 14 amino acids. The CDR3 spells CSAVWGLRQETQYF. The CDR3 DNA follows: TGCAGTGCTGTCTGGGGCTTGAGGCAAGAGACCCAGTACTTC.

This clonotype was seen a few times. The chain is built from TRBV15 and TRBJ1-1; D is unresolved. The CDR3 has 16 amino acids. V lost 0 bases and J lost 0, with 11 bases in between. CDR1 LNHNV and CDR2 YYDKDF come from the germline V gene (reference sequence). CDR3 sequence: CATSRDTRDMNTEAFF. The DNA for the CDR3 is TGTGCCACCAGCAGAGATACTAGGGATATGAACACTGAAGCTTTCTTT.

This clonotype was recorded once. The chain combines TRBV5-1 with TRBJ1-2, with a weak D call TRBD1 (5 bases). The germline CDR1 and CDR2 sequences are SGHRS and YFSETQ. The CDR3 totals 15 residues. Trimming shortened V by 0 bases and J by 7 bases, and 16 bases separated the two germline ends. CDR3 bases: TGCGCCAGCAGCTTGGAAGTTCGAGGGGTGGTTGGCTACACCTTC. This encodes CASSLEVRGVVGYTF.

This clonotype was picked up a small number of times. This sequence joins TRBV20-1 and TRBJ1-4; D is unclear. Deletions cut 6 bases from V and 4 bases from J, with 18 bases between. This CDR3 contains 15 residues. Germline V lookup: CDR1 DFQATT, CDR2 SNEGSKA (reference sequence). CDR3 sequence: CSARAPRRSNEKLFF. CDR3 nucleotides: TGCAGTGCCCGGGCCCCACGGAGGAGTAATGAAAAACTGTTTTTT.

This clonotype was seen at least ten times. The CDR3 sequence: CASSLRHGTTEWNEQFF. As DNA, the CDR3 is TGTGCCAGCAGTCTACGCCACGGGACCACCGAGTGGAATGAGCAGTTCTTC. The J gene is TRBJ2-1, the V gene TRBV4-2; the D call may be TRBD1 or TRBD2 (5 bases each). Trimming stripped 6 bases from V and 7 bases from J, with 25 bases between. The CDR3 spans 17 residues. Germline CDR1 LGHNA, CDR2 YNFKEQ.

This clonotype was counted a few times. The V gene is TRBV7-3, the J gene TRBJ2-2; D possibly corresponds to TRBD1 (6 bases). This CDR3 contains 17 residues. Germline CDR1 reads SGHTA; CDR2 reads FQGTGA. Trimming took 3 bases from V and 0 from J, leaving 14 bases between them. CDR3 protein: CASSFGRGKANTGELFF. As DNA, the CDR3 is TGTGCCAGCAGCTTTGGCAGGGGAAAAGCGAACACCGGGGAGCTGTTTTTT.

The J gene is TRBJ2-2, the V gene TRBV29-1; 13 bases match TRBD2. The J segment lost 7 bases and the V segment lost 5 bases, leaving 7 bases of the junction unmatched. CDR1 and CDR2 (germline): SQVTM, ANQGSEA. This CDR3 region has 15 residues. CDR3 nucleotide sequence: TGCAGCGTTACACTAGCGGGGGGGCCAGGCGGGGAGCTGTTTTTT. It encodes CSVTLAGGPGGELFF.

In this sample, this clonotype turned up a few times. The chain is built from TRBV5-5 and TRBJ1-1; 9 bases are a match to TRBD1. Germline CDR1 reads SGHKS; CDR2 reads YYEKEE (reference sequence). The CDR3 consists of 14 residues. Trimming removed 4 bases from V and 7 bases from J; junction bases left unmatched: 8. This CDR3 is CASSRGTGRGEAFF. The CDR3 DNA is TGTGCCAGCAGCCGGGGGACAGGGAGGGGTGAAGCTTTCTTT.

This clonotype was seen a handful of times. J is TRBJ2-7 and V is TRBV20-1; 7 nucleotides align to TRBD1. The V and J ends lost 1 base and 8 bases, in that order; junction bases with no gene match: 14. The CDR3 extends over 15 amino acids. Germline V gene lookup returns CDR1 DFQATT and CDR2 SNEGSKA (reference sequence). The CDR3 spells CSARVKGAGNFQQYF. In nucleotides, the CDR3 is TGCAGTGCTAGAGTCAAGGGGGCTGGAAATTTTCAGCAGTACTTC.

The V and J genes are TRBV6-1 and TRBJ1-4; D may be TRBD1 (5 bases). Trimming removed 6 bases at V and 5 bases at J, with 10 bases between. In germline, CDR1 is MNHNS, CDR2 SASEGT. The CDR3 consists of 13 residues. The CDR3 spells CASSWGVNEKLFF. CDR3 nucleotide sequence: TGTGCCAGCAGCTGGGGCGTGAATGAAAAACTGTTTTTT.

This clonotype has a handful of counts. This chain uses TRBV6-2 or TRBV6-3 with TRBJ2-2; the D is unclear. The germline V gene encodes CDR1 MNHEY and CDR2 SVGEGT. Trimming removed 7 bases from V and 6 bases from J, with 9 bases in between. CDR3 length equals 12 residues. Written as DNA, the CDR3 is TGTGCCAGCATCCTCGTCCCCGGGGAGCTGTTTTTT. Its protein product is CASILVPGELFF.

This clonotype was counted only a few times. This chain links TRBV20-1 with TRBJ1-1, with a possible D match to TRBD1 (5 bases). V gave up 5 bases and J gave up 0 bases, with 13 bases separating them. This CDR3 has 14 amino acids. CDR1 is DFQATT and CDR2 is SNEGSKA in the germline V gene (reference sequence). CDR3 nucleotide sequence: TGCAGTGCTCTCAGGGATACCTTGAACACTGAAGCTTTCTTT. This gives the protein CSALRDTLNTEAFF.

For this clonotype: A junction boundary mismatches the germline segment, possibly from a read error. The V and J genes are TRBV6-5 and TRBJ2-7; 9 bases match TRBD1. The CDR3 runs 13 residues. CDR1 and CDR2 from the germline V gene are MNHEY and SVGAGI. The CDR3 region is CASSDSGTGWWYF. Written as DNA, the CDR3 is TGTGCCAGCAGTGACTCGGGGACAGGGTGGTGGTACTTC.

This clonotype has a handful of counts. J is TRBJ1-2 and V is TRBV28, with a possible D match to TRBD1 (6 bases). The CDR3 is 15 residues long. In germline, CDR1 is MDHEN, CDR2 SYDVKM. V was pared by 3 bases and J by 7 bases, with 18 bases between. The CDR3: CASSFLYRDHGGYTF. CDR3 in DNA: TGTGCCAGCAGTTTTCTTTACAGGGATCACGGTGGCTACACCTTC.

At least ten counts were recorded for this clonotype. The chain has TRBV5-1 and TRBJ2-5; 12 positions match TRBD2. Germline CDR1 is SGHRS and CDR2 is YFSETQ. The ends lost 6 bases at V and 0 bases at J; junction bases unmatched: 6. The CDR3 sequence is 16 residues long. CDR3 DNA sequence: TGCGCCAGCACCTGGACTAGCGGGGCGTACCAAGAGACCCAGTACTTC. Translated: CASTWTSGAYQETQYF.